This T cell receptor (beta chain) comes out of a study of T cell responses to AZD1222 COVID-19 vaccine. Clones were read by immunoSEQ multiplex PCR, and TCRdb kept only the in-frame ones, dropping some. The sample carries 65,000 to 85,000 clones, 80% to 90% recorded once. Whole-study findings and limits: After two AZD1222 doses, spike-specific TCR breadth and depth rose versus day 0.

Of note for this clone: Its specificity is not known.

This receptor was taken from an adult who received the AZD1222 COVID-19 vaccine. The sequences come from peripheral blood, collected 28 days after the second AZD1222 dose.

Written as DNA, the CDR3 is TGTGCCAGCAGCTTTATATTGGGAGAGGGTCACTATGGCTACACCTTC. Protein product: CASSFILGEGHYGYTF. The rearrangement links TRBV5-6 to TRBJ1-2; D unresolved. This CDR3 region has 16 residues. The V and J ends lost 2 bases and 3 bases respectively, with 17 bases between them. The germline CDR1 and CDR2 sequences are SGHDT and YYEEEE.